This TCR beta chain came from a study of blood T cell repertoires in COVID-19. In the study overall: From the United States, Italy and Spain came samples of acute and convalescent COVID-19. T cells, B-cell-depleted T cells, or PBMCs provided the cDNA or gDNA that served as material.

How the authors handled the data: Estimation of nucleated cell counts relied on the amplification of reference gene primers. The repertoire was sequenced with immunoSEQ multiplex PCR; TCRdb's copy has only in-frame clones and lacks some. That table furnishes V, J and clone size, whereas the DNA furnished D and trimming. The table lists roughly 240,000 clones, less than 90% of them singletons. Trimming cost V 5 bases and J 0 bases; bases outside gene matches: 7. This CDR3 is 15 amino acids long. Germline lookup yields CDR1 SGHRS and CDR2 YFSETQ. The sequence was obtained from a man in his 60s who had recovered from COVID-19. The chain recombines TRBV5-1 with TRBJ1-1, with 7 positions matching TRBD1. The sample was peripheral blood. The CDR3 loop is CASRGTVLMNTEAFF. CDR3 sequence (DNA): TGCGCCAGCAGAGGGACAGTCCTCATGAACACTGAAGCTTTCTTT.